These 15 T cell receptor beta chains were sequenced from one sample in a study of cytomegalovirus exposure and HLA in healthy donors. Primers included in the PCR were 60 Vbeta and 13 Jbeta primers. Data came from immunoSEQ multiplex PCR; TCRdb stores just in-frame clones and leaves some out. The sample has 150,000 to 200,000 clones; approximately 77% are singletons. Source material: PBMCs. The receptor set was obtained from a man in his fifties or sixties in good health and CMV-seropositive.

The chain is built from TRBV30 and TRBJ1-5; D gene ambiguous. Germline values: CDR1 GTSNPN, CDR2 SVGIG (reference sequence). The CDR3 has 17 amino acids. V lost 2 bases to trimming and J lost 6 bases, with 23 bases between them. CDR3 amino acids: CAWSPDPTPTNGQPQHF. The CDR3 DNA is TGTGCCTGGAGTCCAGACCCGACTCCCACAAATGGTCAGCCCCAGCATTTT. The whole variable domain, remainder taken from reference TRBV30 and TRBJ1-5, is SQTIHQWPATLVQPVGSPLSLECTVEGTSNPNLYWYRQAAGRGLQLLFYSVGIGQISSEVPQNLSASRPQDRQFILSSKKLLLSDSGFYLCAWSPDPTPTNGQPQHFGDGTRLSIL.

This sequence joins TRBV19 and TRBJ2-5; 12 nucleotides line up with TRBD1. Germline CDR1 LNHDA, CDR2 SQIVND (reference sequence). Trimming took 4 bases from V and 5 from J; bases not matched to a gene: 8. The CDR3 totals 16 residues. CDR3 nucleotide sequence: TGTGCCAGTAGTACCTGGGGACAGGGGGCGCGGGAGACCCAGTACTTC. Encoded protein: CASSTWGQGARETQYF.

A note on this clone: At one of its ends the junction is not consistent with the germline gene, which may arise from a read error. The CDR3 coding sequence is TGTGCCAGCACCTTGGGTATATGGGGAGGGCGAAGTACTGAAGCTTTCTTT. Its protein is CASTLGIWGGRSTEAFF. The chain is built from TRBV5-6 and TRBJ1-1; D not certain. The CDR3 has 17 amino acids. From germline, CDR1 is SGHDT and CDR2 YYEEEE.

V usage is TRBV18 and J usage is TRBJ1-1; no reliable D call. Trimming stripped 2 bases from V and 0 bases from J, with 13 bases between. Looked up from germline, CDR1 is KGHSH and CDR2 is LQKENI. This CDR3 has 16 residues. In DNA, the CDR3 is TGTGCCAGCTCACCAAGCGGCCCGCTTATGAACACTGAAGCTTTCTTT. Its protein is CASSPSGPLMNTEAFF. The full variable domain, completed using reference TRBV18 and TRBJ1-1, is NAGVMQNPRHLVRRRGQEARLRCSPMKGHSHVYWYRQLPEEGLKFMVYLQKENIIDESGMPKERFSAEFPKEGPSILRIQQVVRGDSAAYFCASSPSGPLMNTEAFFGQGTRLTVV.

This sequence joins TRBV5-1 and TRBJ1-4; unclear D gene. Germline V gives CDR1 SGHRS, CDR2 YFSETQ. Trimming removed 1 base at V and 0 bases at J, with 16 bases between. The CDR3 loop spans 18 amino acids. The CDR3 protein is CASSLRAGSLATNEKLFF. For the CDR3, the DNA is TGCGCCAGCAGCTTGAGGGCGGGCAGCCTTGCAACTAATGAAAAACTGTTTTTT.

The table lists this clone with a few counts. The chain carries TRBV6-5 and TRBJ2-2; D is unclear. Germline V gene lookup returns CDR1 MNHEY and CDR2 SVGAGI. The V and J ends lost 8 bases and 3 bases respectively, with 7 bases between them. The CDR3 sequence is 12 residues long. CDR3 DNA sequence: TGTGCCAGCCAGAGGCACACCGGGGAGCTGTTTTTT. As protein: CASQRHTGELFF.

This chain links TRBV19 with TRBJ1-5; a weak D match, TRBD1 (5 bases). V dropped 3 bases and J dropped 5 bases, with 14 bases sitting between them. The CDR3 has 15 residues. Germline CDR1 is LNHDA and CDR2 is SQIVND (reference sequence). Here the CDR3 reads CASSIVGRQDQPQHF. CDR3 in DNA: TGTGCCAGTAGTATTGTGGGGCGTCAGGATCAGCCCCAGCATTTT.

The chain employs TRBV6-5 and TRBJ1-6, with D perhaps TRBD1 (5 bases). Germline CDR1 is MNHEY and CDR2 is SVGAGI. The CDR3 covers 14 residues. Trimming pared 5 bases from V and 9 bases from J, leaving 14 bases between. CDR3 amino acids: CASSETRVGSPLHF. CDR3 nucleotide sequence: TGTGCCAGCAGTGAAACCAGGGTCGGTTCACCCCTCCACTTT.

The CDR3 loop is CASSLGTSGVYEQYF. In DNA form, the CDR3 reads TGTGCCAGCAGCTTGGGGACTAGCGGGGTCTACGAGCAGTACTTC. The chain uses TRBV7-6 and TRBJ2-7; TRBD2 aligns across 13 bases. The CDR3 runs to 15 residues. Germline-derived CDR1 and CDR2 are SGHVS and FNYEAQ. Germline trimming cut 3 bases from V and 3 bases from J; bases unmatched to any gene: 2.

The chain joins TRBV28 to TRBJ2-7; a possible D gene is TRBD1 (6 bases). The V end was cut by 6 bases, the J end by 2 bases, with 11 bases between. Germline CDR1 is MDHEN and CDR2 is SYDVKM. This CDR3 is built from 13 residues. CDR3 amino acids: CASSRDTPYEQYF. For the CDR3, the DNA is TGTGCCAGCAGCCGGGACACCCCCTACGAGCAGTACTTC.

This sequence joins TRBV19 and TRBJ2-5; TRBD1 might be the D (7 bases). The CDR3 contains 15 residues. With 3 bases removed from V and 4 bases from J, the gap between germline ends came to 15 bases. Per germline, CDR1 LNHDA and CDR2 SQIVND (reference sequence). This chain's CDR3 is CASSITHRGGETQYF. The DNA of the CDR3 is TGTGCCAGTAGTATTACACACAGGGGAGGAGAGACCCAGTACTTC.

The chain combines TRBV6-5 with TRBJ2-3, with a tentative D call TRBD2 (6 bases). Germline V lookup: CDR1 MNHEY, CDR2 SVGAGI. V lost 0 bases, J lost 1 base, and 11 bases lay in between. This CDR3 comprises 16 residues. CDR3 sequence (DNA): TGTGCCAGCAGTTACTCTCGCGGGACTCGCACAGATACGCAGTATTTT. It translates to CASSYSRGTRTDTQYF.

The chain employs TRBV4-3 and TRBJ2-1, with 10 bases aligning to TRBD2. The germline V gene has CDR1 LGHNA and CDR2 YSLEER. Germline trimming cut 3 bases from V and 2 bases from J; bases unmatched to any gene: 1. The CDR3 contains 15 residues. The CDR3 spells CASSHGLAAYNEQFF. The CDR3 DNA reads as TGCGCCAGCAGCCACGGACTAGCGGCCTACAATGAGCAGTTCTTC.

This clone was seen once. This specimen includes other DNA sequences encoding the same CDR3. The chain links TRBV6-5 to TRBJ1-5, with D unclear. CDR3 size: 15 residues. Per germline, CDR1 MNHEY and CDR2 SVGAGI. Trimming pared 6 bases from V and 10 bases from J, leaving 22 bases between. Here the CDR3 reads CASSRGREGNQPQHF. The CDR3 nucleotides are TGTGCCAGCAGCCGTGGGCGGGAGGGCAACCAACCCCAGCATTTT.

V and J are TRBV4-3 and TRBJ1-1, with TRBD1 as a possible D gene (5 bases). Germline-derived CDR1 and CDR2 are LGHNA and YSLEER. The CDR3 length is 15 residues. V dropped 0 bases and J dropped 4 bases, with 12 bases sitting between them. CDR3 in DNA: TGCGCCAGCAGCCAAGATCCAGGGATAGGCACTGAAGCTTTCTTT. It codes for CASSQDPGIGTEAFF.